A single sample gave rise to the 23 T cell receptor beta chains below, sequenced in a study of identical twins. TCRdb fed the 5' RACE reads into MiXCR, producing one record per CDR3 protein. The data show a few hundred thousand distinct CDR3 sequences, roughly 10% seen once. Specimen: naive T cells sorted from blood. These receptors came from a woman between 50 and 59 years old in good health.

This clonotype has a count of ten or more. This chain connects TRBV29-1 to TRBJ2-1; 10 positions match TRBD2. From germline, CDR1 is SQVTM and CDR2 ANQGSEA. V dropped 6 bases and J dropped 4; count of bases not matched to a gene: 9. The CDR3 is made up of 15 amino acids. As DNA, the CDR3 is TGCAGCGTGGGGGCCCGACTAGCGGGTTACAATGAGCAGTTCTTC. This sequence encodes CSVGARLAGYNEQFF.

The V call is TRBV4-1, the J call TRBJ2-3; 11 nucleotides match TRBD2. Germline loops: CDR1 MGHRA, CDR2 YSYEKL. The J segment lost 3 bases and the V segment lost 4 bases, leaving 12 bases of the junction unmatched. The CDR3 extends over 18 amino acids. The CDR3 spells CASSLPGGSGRATDTQYF. The CDR3 nucleotides are TGCGCCAGCAGCCTACCCGGGGGTAGCGGGAGGGCTACAGATACGCAGTATTTT.

This clonotype was seen many times. This chain links TRBV7-8 with TRBJ1-1; D is unresolved. The V end was cut by 5 bases, the J end by 4 bases, with 11 bases between. In germline, CDR1 is SGHVS, CDR2 FQNEAQ. CDR3 length: 13 amino acids. CDR3 residues: CASSRVVGTEAFF. The CDR3 DNA reads as TGTGCCAGCAGCCGGGTTGTCGGCACTGAAGCTTTCTTT.

The chain uses TRBV28 and TRBJ2-1; weak D call: TRBD2 (7 bases). The germline gives CDR1 MDHEN, CDR2 SYDVKM. Trimming took off 5 bases at V and 6 bases at J, with 17 bases between the two ends. This CDR3 contains 15 residues. As DNA, the CDR3 is TGTGCCAGCAGTAGCGGGACACCCGGTCTCAATGAGCAGTTCTTC. Translation: CASSSGTPGLNEQFF.

The V call is TRBV5-1, the J call TRBJ2-3; no firm D call. The germline V gene encodes CDR1 SGHRS and CDR2 YFSETQ. V was trimmed by 5 bases and J by 2 bases, leaving 9 bases between them. This CDR3 is 13 amino acids long. CDR3 nucleotide sequence: TGCGCCAGCAGTCCTGACTTCACAGATACGCAGTATTTT. It yields the protein CASSPDFTDTQYF.

The chain couples TRBV10-3 to TRBJ2-7, with 10 bases matching TRBD1. Germline lookup yields CDR1 ENHRY and CDR2 SYGVKD. This CDR3 is 13 amino acids long. V lost 8 bases, J lost 5 bases, and 6 bases stayed unmatched. The CDR3 protein is CAIGDRGLHEQYV. CDR3 DNA: TGTGCCATCGGGGACAGGGGTCTGCACGAGCAGTACGTC.

This clonotype was observed many times. DNA of the CDR3: TGCAGTGCCCGCTCCGACAGGGGGAACACAGATACGCAGTATTTT. Protein: CSARSDRGNTDTQYF. The chain joins TRBV20-1 to TRBJ2-3; 9 bases are a match to TRBD1. The CDR3 has 15 residues. The trim removed 6 bases at V and 2 bases at J, leaving 9 bases unmatched. Germline V CDR1 and CDR2: DFQATT, SNEGSKA (reference sequence).

This clonotype was found many times. The chain is built from TRBV29-1 and TRBJ2-1; 11 bases agree with TRBD1. Germline V gives CDR1 SQVTM, CDR2 ANQGSEA. The CDR3 runs to 14 residues. Trimming took 6 bases from V and 6 from J; bases not matched to a gene: 7. The CDR3 region is CSVMGQGGTNEQFF. Here the CDR3 DNA reads TGCAGCGTGATGGGACAGGGGGGAACCAATGAGCAGTTCTTC.

The chain has TRBV3-1 and TRBJ2-1; 7 positions agree with TRBD2. The germline CDR1 and CDR2 sequences are LGHDT and YNNKEL (reference sequence). The CDR3 length is 14 residues. V shed 1 base, J shed 6 bases, and the junction held 3 bases outside the gene matches. The CDR3 DNA reads as TGTGCCAGCAGCCAAGTAGGGAGGGTCAATGAGCAGTTCTTC. Amino acids: CASSQVGRVNEQFF.

This clonotype was seen ten or more times. The chain uses TRBV12-3 or TRBV12-4 and TRBJ2-1; tentatively, D is TRBD1 (5 bases). V was pared by 2 bases and J by 6 bases, with 11 bases between. CDR3 length: 14 residues. The CDR3: CASSLTTATNEQFF. DNA of the CDR3: TGTGCCAGCAGTTTAACGACAGCCACCAATGAGCAGTTCTTC.

In its sample, this clonotype was seen many times. V gene TRBV29-1 combines with J gene TRBJ1-2, with a tentative D call TRBD1 (6 bases). V was clipped by 4 bases and J by 5 bases, with 11 bases between them. The CDR3 covers 12 residues. Per germline, CDR1 SQVTM and CDR2 ANQGSEA. For the CDR3, the DNA is TGCAGCGTTGGGGGGCCGATATATGGCTACACCTTC. As protein: CSVGGPIYGYTF.

The chain couples TRBV3-1 to TRBJ2-1, with D uncertain. CDR1 is LGHDT, CDR2 YNNKEL, per germline (reference sequence). V lost 6 bases and J lost 2, with 8 bases in between. The CDR3 covers 13 residues. The CDR3 DNA follows: TGTGCCAGCAGTCGGTCCACCTACAATGAGCAGTTCTTC. Its protein is CASSRSTYNEQFF.

In DNA, the CDR3 is TGTGCCAGCAACCAGGGGCCGGATAATTCACCCCTCCACTTT. Translated: CASNQGPDNSPLHF. The rearrangement uses TRBV28 and TRBJ1-6; the D gene is possibly TRBD1 (6 bases). V gave up 7 bases and J gave up 5 bases, with 12 bases separating them. This CDR3 region has 14 residues. Germline assignment: CDR1 MDHEN and CDR2 SYDVKM.

This clonotype appeared a few times. The chain is built from TRBV29-1 and TRBJ1-1; no reliable D call. CDR1 and CDR2 (germline): SQVTM, ANQGSEA. Trimming shortened V by 3 bases and J by 7 bases, and 9 bases separated the two germline ends. The CDR3 runs 11 residues. CDR3 residues: CSVEPNFEAFF. The CDR3 nucleotides read TGCAGCGTTGAGCCTAATTTTGAAGCTTTCTTT.

This clonotype was counted many times. The rearrangement links TRBV6-5 to TRBJ2-1; perhaps D is TRBD1 or TRBD2 (5 bases each). Germline CDR1 is MNHEY and CDR2 is SVGAGI. With 4 bases removed from V and 0 bases from J, the gap between germline ends came to 10 bases. The CDR3 spans 15 residues. The CDR3 sequence is CASSLRGSSYNEQFF. For the CDR3, the DNA is TGTGCCAGCAGTTTGAGGGGTAGCTCCTACAATGAGCAGTTCTTC.

In its sample, this clonotype was seen a few times. The chain joins TRBV6-1 to TRBJ2-7; D is perhaps TRBD1 (6 bases). Germline V gene sequence: CDR1 MNHNS, CDR2 SASEGT. V shed 4 bases and J shed 2 bases, with 12 bases lying between them. The CDR3 sequence is 14 residues long. CDR3 bases: TGTGCCAGCAGTGTCACTAGGGGGACCTACGAGCAGTACTTC. Translating gives CASSVTRGTYEQYF.

This clonotype was seen more than once but under ten times. The chain carries TRBV3-1 and TRBJ2-2, with D unresolved. Trimming removed 7 bases at V and 5 bases at J, with 26 bases between. Germline assignment: CDR1 LGHDT and CDR2 YNNKEL (reference sequence). The CDR3 extends over 18 amino acids. The DNA for the CDR3 is TGTGCCAGCACCGCAAGTCCCACTGTTGCAATGTGGACCGGGGAGCTGTTTTTT. This gives the protein CASTASPTVAMWTGELFF.

The chain uses TRBV6-6 and TRBJ2-7; D possibly matches TRBD1 or TRBD2 (6 bases each). V was trimmed by 4 bases and J by 0 bases, leaving 16 bases between them. The CDR3 length is 16 residues. Germline CDR1 and CDR2: MNHNY and SVGAGI (reference sequence). The CDR3 nucleotides read TGTGCCAGCAGTTCACGAGGGAGGACAGCCTCCTACGAGCAGTACGTC. It yields the protein CASSSRGRTASYEQYV.

This clonotype appeared a few times. The V call is TRBV20-1, the J call TRBJ2-2; TRBD2 is a possible D gene (6 bases). In germline, CDR1 is DFQATT, CDR2 SNEGSKA (reference sequence). The CDR3 length is 14 residues. Trimming cost V 1 base and J 5 bases, with 11 bases left between them. The CDR3 nucleotides read TGCAGTGCTAGAGTAATCGCGGGAACCGGGGAGCTGTTTTTT. Translation: CSARVIAGTGELFF.

At least ten counts were recorded for this clonotype. The chain links TRBV3-1 to TRBJ2-1; possibly TRBD1 for D (6 bases). This CDR3 is built from 16 residues. Germline V gene data show CDR1 as LGHDT and CDR2 as YNNKEL (reference sequence). V dropped 6 bases and J dropped 6 bases, with 21 bases sitting between them. The CDR3 DNA reads TGTGCCAGCAGTCTAGGTACATCCGGGACATCCAATGAGCAGTTCTTC. Encoded protein: CASSLGTSGTSNEQFF.

In its sample, this clonotype was seen many times. The CDR3 reads CASSPGTGNWIGTGELFF. Here the CDR3 DNA reads TGTGCCAGCTCACCCGGGACAGGGAATTGGATCGGTACCGGGGAGCTGTTTTTT. The chain employs TRBV18 and TRBJ2-2, with 9 bases matching TRBD1. The CDR3 contains 18 residues. J gave up 5 bases and V 3 bases, and 13 bases lay outside the gene matches. Germline-derived CDR1 and CDR2 are KGHSH and LQKENI.

The V call is TRBV5-6, the J call TRBJ2-4; 13 nucleotides match TRBD2. Germline CDR1 and CDR2: SGHDT and YYEEEE. Trimming removed 2 bases from V and 7 bases from J; junction bases left unmatched: 9. The CDR3 is made up of 17 amino acids. The CDR3 coding sequence is TGTGCCAGCAGCTTAGTTCGTACTAGCGGGAGGGGTAACATTCAGTACTTC. Translated: CASSLVRTSGRGNIQYF. The full variable domain, its missing parts supplied by reference TRBV5-6 and TRBJ2-4, is DAGVTQSPTHLIKTRGQQVTLRCSPKSGHDTVSWYQQALGQGPQFIFQYYEEEERQRGNFPDRFSGHQFPNYSSELNVNALLLGDSALYLCASSLVRTSGRGNIQYFGAGTRLSVL.

This clonotype was detected ten times or more. CDR3 amino acids: CASSLAGSYEQYV. The CDR3 DNA reads TGTGCCAGCAGCCTAGCGGGCTCCTACGAGCAGTACGTC. The rearrangement joins TRBV14 to TRBJ2-7; 7 nucleotides agree with TRBD2. V trimming: 4 bases; J trimming: 0 bases; junction bases outside the gene matches: 0. The CDR3 consists of 13 residues. Germline V CDR1 and CDR2: SGHDN, FVKESK.